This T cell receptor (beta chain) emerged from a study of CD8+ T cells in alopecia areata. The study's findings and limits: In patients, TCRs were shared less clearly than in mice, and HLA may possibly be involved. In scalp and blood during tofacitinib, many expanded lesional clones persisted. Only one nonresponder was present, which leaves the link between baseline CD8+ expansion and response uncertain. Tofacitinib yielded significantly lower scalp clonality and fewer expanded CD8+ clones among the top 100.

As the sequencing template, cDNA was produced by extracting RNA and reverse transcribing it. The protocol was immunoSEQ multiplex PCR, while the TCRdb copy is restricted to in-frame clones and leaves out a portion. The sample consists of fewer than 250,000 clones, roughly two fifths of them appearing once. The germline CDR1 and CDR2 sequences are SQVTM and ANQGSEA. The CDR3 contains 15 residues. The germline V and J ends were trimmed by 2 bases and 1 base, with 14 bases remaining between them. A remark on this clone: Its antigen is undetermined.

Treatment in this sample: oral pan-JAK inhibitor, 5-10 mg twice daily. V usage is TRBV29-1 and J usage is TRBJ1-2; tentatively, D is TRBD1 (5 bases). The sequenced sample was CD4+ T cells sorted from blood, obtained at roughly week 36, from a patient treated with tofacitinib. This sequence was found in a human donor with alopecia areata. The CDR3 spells CSVEQGWPVNYGYTF. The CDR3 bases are TGCAGCGTTGAACAGGGTTGGCCAGTTAACTATGGCTACACCTTC.